This T cell receptor beta chain is drawn from a study of cytomegalovirus exposure and HLA in healthy donors (dated by TCRdb to between 2016 and 2019). About the full investigation: According to a later analysis, the 120 or so validation repertoires were produced on the same platform as the roughly 600 repertoires of the first cohort. The study aimed to test whether cataloging public T cell receptors could reveal signatures of past pathogen exposure. Besides the first cohort of roughly 700 subjects, a separate validation cohort made up of over 100 different subjects was used. High-throughput TCR immunosequencing, statistical association of individual TCRs with disease status, and machine learning were combined to predict cytomegalovirus infection status. Findings and caveats that apply to the study as a whole: A later analysis lacked HLA typing for the validation cohort, so it scored co-occurrence in that cohort across all 120 or so repertoires. The study listed 170 or so TCR beta chains as associated with cytomegalovirus. Cytomegalovirus status was reported to be diagnosed by the classifier with high specificity and sensitivity in both the original and validation cohorts. According to the authors, the approach could potentially be generalized to other disease states and immunological phenotypes. Most TCR sequences were observed very rarely across donors, whereas some public TCRs were present in many individuals. In vitro tests confirmed that a few of the cytomegalovirus-associated TCR beta chains recognize cytomegalovirus antigens. Of the cluster scores, around 95% were above 0 in a later analysis, which found that TCRs clustered in the first cohort also tended to co-occur in the 120 validation repertoires.

The donors were included in the validation cohort of approximately 130 subjects, a group kept apart from the roughly 670-subject first cohort. Receptors were amplified or captured by the immunoSEQ multiplex PCR assay. Per the source publication's procedure: A statistical classification framework was built to diagnose cytomegalovirus status from the catalog of TCR beta chain sequences. In TCRdb, the immuneACCESS table is reduced to in-frame sequences with V and J assigned. These tables do not hold every clone; where another copy was compared, an unresolved V gene accounts for under half, and the others remain unexplained. The V and J calls and clone size come from that table; D and trimming were worked out from the DNA. The sample records under 250,000 clones, around 86% of which are singletons. The top ten hold roughly 2% of the sample. Measured from the cysteine to the phenylalanine, the CDR3 is 15 residues long. Only the CDR3 region is kept as DNA, spanning 45 bases read in frame from base 1. For CDR1 and CDR2, the germline V gene (reference sequence) lists SGHNT and YYREEE. Germline trimming amounts to 4 bases on V and 7 bases on J, with 8 as the count of junction bases outside the gene matches.

Details on this clone: Its antigen is not yet known. One base away there is no much larger clone; base qualities are not given.

This TCR was sampled from a woman aged 18-29 years in good health and CMV-seropositive. The sequencing input was PBMCs. The rearrangement joined TRBV5-4 to TRBJ2-5, and 12 junction bases match TRBD2. The DNA reads as follows: TGTGCCAGCAGCAGACTAGCGGGAGAGTCTCGGACCCAGTACTTC. Its protein is CASSRLAGESRTQYF.